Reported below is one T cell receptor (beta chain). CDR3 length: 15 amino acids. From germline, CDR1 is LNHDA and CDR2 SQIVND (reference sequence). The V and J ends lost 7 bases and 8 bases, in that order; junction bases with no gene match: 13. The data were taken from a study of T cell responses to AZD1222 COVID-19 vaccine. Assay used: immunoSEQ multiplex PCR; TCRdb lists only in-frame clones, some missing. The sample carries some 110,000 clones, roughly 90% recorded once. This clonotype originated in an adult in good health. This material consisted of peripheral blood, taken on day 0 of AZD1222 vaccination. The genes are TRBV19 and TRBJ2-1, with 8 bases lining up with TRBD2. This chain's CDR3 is CASTPAGGLNHEQFF. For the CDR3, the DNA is TGTGCCAGTACCCCGGCGGGGGGCTTAAATCATGAGCAGTTCTTC.